This section outlines one T cell receptor beta chain sequence together with its context. Its antigen remains unknown. The TCR beta CDR3 regions underwent amplification using RNA transcripts as the source. A first-round RT-PCR of the TCR CDR3 used the HTBI primer set. Using its own MiXCR run on the multiplex PCR reads, TCRdb lists one record per CDR3 protein. The sample records some 270,000 distinct CDR3 sequences, 10% to 15% being singletons. This record belongs to a study of T cells in Graves' hyperthyroidism and ophthalmopathy. Study observations and caveats: Blood samples included most of the expanded thyroid clonotypes exceeding 0.001. Separating ophthalmopathy from stable hyperthyroidism was achieved by a 13 V-J model.

From germline, CDR1 is SGDLS and CDR2 YYNGEE. The CDR3 runs to 15 residues. V dropped 6 bases and J dropped 4; count of bases not matched to a gene: 11. Hyperthyroidism in the patients, aged 18 to 65, was newly diagnosed and under 2 months in duration. Thyroid ultrasound and orbital computed tomography, with clinical symptoms and serum thyroxine and TRAb, informed diagnoses. The chain joins TRBV9 to TRBJ2-3; 7 bases line up with TRBD2. This TCR derives from a woman aged 25 to 39 with Graves' hyperthyroidism that later progressed to Graves' ophthalmopathy. The sample comprised blood. Written as DNA, the CDR3 is TGTGCCAGCACCCCGGGACTACAAGGATCAGATACGCAGTATTTT. The encoded protein is CASTPGLQGSDTQYF.